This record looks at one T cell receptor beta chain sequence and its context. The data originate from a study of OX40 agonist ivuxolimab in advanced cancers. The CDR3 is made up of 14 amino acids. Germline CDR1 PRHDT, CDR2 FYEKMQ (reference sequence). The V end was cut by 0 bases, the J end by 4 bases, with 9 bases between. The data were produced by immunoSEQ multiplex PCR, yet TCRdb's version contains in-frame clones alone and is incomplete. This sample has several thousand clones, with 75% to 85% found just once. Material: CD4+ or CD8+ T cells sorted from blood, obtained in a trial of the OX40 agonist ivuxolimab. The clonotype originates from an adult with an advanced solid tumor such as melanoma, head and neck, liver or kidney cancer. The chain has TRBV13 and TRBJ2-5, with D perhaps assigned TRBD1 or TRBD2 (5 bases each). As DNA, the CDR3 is TGTGCCAGCAGCTTAGGCCGGGGACGAGAGACCCAGTACTTC. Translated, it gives CASSLGRGRETQYF.